One sample yielded the 3 T cell receptor beta chains listed below, sequenced in a study of shared clonotypes between healthy human individuals. Assay: immunoSEQ multiplex PCR; the TCRdb copy retains only in-frame clones and omits some. The sample lists about 1 million clones; roughly 70% were seen once. The sample taken for sequencing was memory CD4+ T cells sorted from blood. The sample's subset: CD45RA-negative fraction. Receptors were obtained from a man between 18 and 29 years old in good health.

This clone was found once. The chain uses TRBV11-3 and TRBJ2-7; 8 nucleotides line up with TRBD1. Germline assignment: CDR1 SGHNT and CDR2 YENEEA. The junction had 1 base not matched to a gene; V was cut back by 5 bases and J by 4 bases. The length of the CDR3 is 12 residues. DNA for the CDR3: TGTGCCAGCAGCGACAGGGGTTACGAGCAGTACTTC. Encoded protein: CASSDRGYEQYF.

The rearrangement links TRBV28 to TRBJ2-7; possible D gene TRBD1, 6 bases. CDR3 length: 16 residues. Trimming stripped 6 bases from V and 0 bases from J, with 18 bases between. Germline CDR1 and CDR2: MDHEN and SYDVKM. The CDR3 region is CASRPSRGSLSYEQYF. The CDR3 DNA reads as TGTGCCAGCAGGCCGTCCAGGGGAAGCCTCTCCTACGAGCAGTACTTC.

The chain uses TRBV6-6 and TRBJ1-4, with D unresolved. The length of the CDR3 is 12 residues. Germline V gene sequence: CDR1 MNHNY, CDR2 SVGAGI (reference sequence). V was shortened by 5 bases and J by 8 bases, with 9 bases between the two germline ends. The CDR3 DNA reads TGTGCCAGCAGTCCTGGGGAGGAAAAACTGTTTTTT. Translation: CASSPGEEKLFF.